This is a list of T cell receptor beta chains from one sample in a study of PD-L1 blockade in urothelial cancer. Method: immunoSEQ multiplex PCR; TCRdb's copy keeps in-frame clones and lacks some. Seen here are 15,000 to 20,000 clones, 70% to 90% observed once, and the top ten hold 9.5% to 15%. The specimen was PBMCs, collected around atezolizumab (anti-PD-L1) treatment. Source of these receptors: a man aged 70 or older with urothelial cancer. Each CDR3 is given with its conserved first and last residue. The D gene is left open where the match is weak. Clone size is shown for a subset of rows, as once, few, many or a class of expanded clone.

D gene,J gene,V gene,clone size,CDR3 protein,CDR3 DNA
-,TRBJ1-5,TRBV27,-,CASSSARDYSNQPQHF,TGTGCCAGCAGTTCGGCCCGGGACTATAGCAATCAGCCCCAGCATTTT
-,TRBJ2-1,TRBV7-8,once,CASSPTGLPNEQFF,TGTGCCAGCAGCCCTACCGGACTCCCGAATGAGCAGTTCTTC
TRBD2,TRBJ2-5,TRBV5-1,-,CASFPGLAGVEETQYF,TGCGCCAGCTTCCCGGGACTAGCGGGGGTAGAAGAGACCCAGTACTTC
-,TRBJ2-7,TRBV4-2,few,CASSQDSARDEQYF,TGTGCCAGCAGCCAAGATAGTGCTCGGGACGAGCAGTACTTC
-,TRBJ2-3,TRBV28,large,CASSLNPGVADTQYF,TGTGCCAGCAGTTTAAACCCCGGGGTCGCAGATACGCAGTATTTT
-,TRBJ1-1,TRBV4-1,medium-sized,CASSQGDRPNTEAFF,TGCGCCAGCAGCCAAGGAGACAGACCTAACACTGAAGCTTTCTTT
-,TRBJ1-5,TRBV18,once,CASSPGRGQPQHF,TGTGCCAGCTCACCAGGCAGGGGCCAGCCCCAGCATTTT
-,TRBJ1-3,TRBV2,-,CASSADIAGNTIYF,TGTGCCAGCAGTGCCGACATCGCTGGAAACACCATATATTTT
-,TRBJ1-2,TRBV10-1,once,CASSEFGTYGYTF,TGCGCCAGCAGTGAGTTCGGTACCTATGGCTACACCTTC
TRBD2,TRBJ2-7,TRBV7-8,-,CASRASGGYEQYF,TGTGCCAGCAGGGCTAGCGGGGGCTACGAGCAGTACTTC
-,TRBJ1-3,TRBV10-3,once,CAIRRDTLGSGNTIYF,TGTGCCATCAGAAGGGACACCCTGGGGTCTGGAAACACCATATATTTT
-,TRBJ2-2,TRBV6-1,-,CASSRDSPHTGELFF,TGTGCCAGCAGTAGAGACAGCCCGCACACCGGGGAGCTGTTTTTT
TRBD2,TRBJ2-5,TRBV7-2,-,CASSPSSGGAQETQYF,TGTGCCAGCAGCCCATCTAGCGGGGGGGCCCAAGAGACCCAGTACTTC
-,TRBJ2-1,TRBV5-6,-,CASSLSHYNEQFF,TGTGCCAGCAGCTTGTCCCACTACAATGAGCAGTTCTTC
-,TRBJ2-1,TRBV11-2,-,CASSVGEGNNEQFF,TGTGCCAGCAGCGTCGGGGAAGGCAACAATGAGCAGTTCTTC
-,TRBJ2-5,TRBV28,-,CASSFGQGETQYF,TGTGCCAGCAGTTTCGGCCAGGGCGAGACCCAGTACTTC
-,TRBJ2-2,TRBV6-5,-,CASRGLFSTGELFF,TGTGCCAGCAGAGGACTATTTTCTACCGGGGAGCTGTTTTTT
-,TRBJ1-6,TRBV7-9,-,CASSLVLGDSPLHF,TGTGCCAGCAGCTTAGTTTTAGGGGATTCACCCCTCCACTTT
-,TRBJ1-3,TRBV6-1,-,CASRTSGNTIYF,TGTGCCAGCAGAACTTCTGGAAACACCATATATTTT
-,TRBJ1-2,TRBV27,-,CASSLSRGGGVKDYGYTF,TGTGCCAGCAGTTTATCTCGGGGTGGTGGGGTCAAAGACTATGGCTACACCTTC
TRBD1,TRBJ2-1,TRBV5-5,-,CASSQWDRVYNEQFF,TGTGCCAGCAGCCAATGGGACAGGGTTTACAATGAGCAGTTCTTC
TRBD2,TRBJ2-1,TRBV6-6,-,CASSSRLAGNNEQFF,TGTGCCAGCAGCTCACGACTAGCGGGGAACAATGAGCAGTTCTTC
TRBD2,TRBJ2-7,TRBV7-9,-,CASSLIASGGDEQYF,TGTGCCAGCAGCCTCATAGCTAGCGGAGGGGACGAGCAGTACTTC
-,TRBJ2-3,TRBV10-3,-,CAISEGQPTDTQYF,TGTGCCATCAGTGAGGGACAGCCCACAGATACGCAGTATTTT
TRBD2,TRBJ2-1,TRBV10-3,-,CAISDSAGVYNEQFF,TGTGCCATCAGTGATTCAGCGGGGGTATACAATGAGCAGTTCTTC
-,TRBJ2-5,TRBV5-1,-,CASTPGSGRQETQYF,TGCGCCAGCACCCCAGGGTCAGGGCGCCAAGAGACCCAGTACTTC
-,TRBJ1-4,TRBV5-1,-,CASSLQGSVANEKLFF,TGCGCCAGCAGCTTACAGGGAAGCGTGGCTAATGAAAAACTGTTTTTT
-,TRBJ2-3,TRBV29-1,-,CSVEAGTDTQYF,TGCAGCGTTGAGGCGGGAACAGATACGCAGTATTTT
TRBD2,TRBJ2-7,TRBV6-1,-,CASSGLAGVYEQYF,TGTGCCAGCAGTGGCTTAGCGGGGGTCTACGAGCAGTACTTC
-,TRBJ1-1,TRBV9,-,CASSVQWNTEAFF,TGTGCCAGCAGCGTACAGTGGAACACTGAAGCTTTCTTT
TRBD1,TRBJ2-7,TRBV2,-,CASRARGTYEQYF,TGTGCCAGCAGAGCCAGGGGGACCTACGAGCAGTACTTC
TRBD1,TRBJ2-1,TRBV19,-,CASSPLPGQGAYEQFF,TGTGCCAGTAGTCCGTTACCGGGACAGGGGGCATATGAGCAGTTCTTC
TRBD1,TRBJ2-2,TRBV7-9,-,CASSLIGGLTGELFF,TGTGCCAGCAGCTTAATAGGGGGCTTAACCGGGGAGCTGTTTTTT
TRBD1,TRBJ1-6,TRBV27,-,CASSRATGASSSPLHF,TGTGCCAGCAGTAGAGCTACAGGGGCCTCATCTTCACCCCTCCACTTT
-,TRBJ1-3,TRBV2,-,CASRVGNTIYF,TGTGCCAGCCGTGTAGGAAACACCATATATTTT
TRBD2,TRBJ2-1,TRBV5-1,-,CASSLALAGGLNNEQFF,TGCGCCAGCAGCTTGGCGCTAGCGGGGGGTCTAAACAATGAGCAGTTCTTC
-,TRBJ1-5,TRBV30,once,CAWSGGSNQPQHF,TGTGCCTGGAGTGGAGGGTCCAATCAGCCCCAGCATTTT
-,TRBJ1-2,TRBV7-8,-,CASSEHRVGSNGYTF,TGTGCCAGCAGCGAGCACAGGGTGGGGTCTAATGGCTACACCTTC
-,TRBJ1-1,TRBV5-1,-,CASRLSGGEAFF,TGCGCCAGCAGATTATCGGGAGGTGAAGCTTTCTTT
-,TRBJ2-1,TRBV5-1,-,CASSLGGGEYNEQFF,TGCGCCAGCAGCTTGGGGGGTGGGGAGTACAATGAGCAGTTCTTC
-,TRBJ1-2,TRBV5-6,-,CASHSGGYGYTF,TGTGCCAGTCATTCGGGAGGCTATGGCTACACCTTC